This T cell receptor beta chain was retrieved from a study of cytomegalovirus exposure and HLA in healthy donors. Study as a whole: Of approximately 400 genotyped donors, around 76% clustered with self-reported Caucasian donors.

The study, taken as a whole, reports: The study put 150 or so TCR beta chains on its list as cytomegalovirus-associated. The records held CMV serostatus as the only immune exposure information.

This clone was seen only once. Its antigen remains unidentified. The PCR used 60 Vbeta and 13 Jbeta primers. Clones were read by immunoSEQ multiplex PCR, and TCRdb kept only the in-frame ones, dropping some. Of fewer than 130,000 clones listed, 74% are singletons. Germline V lookup: CDR1 MNHNS, CDR2 SASEGT. The V gene lost 6 bases and the J gene lost 3 bases, with 9 bases spanning the gap. This CDR3 comprises 12 residues. This clonotype originated in a man in his fifties or sixties in good health and CMV-seropositive. Input material: PBMCs. The chain combines TRBV6-1 with TRBJ2-7; D is undetermined. CDR3 region: CASSTGDYEQYF. DNA of the CDR3: TGTGCCAGCAGCACTGGAGACTACGAGCAGTACTTC.